Following are 17 T cell receptor beta chains from one sample sequenced in a study of beta chain features in type 1 diabetes. Expressed TCRB transcripts were sequenced because the isolated RNA had all been reverse transcribed beforehand. Sequencing used immunoSEQ multiplex PCR; TCRdb keeps in-frame clones, though not all of them. The sample yields hundreds of thousands of clones, 14% seen once. Input material: central memory CD4+ T cells from blood. The receptors stem from a man aged 25 to 45 in good health.

In this sample, this clone turned up a few times. The same CDR3 arises from other DNA sequences in this sample as well. The V and J genes are TRBV20-1 and TRBJ1-2, with D possibly being TRBD1 (5 bases). The V end was cut by 4 bases, the J end by 2 bases, with 5 bases between. This CDR3 comprises 11 residues. Germline CDR1 DFQATT, CDR2 SNEGSKA (reference sequence). The CDR3 bases are TGCAGTGCTACAGGGAACTATGGCTACACCTTC. This gives the protein CSATGNYGYTF.

This chain links TRBV7-3 with TRBJ2-2; D ambiguous. V lost 2 bases and J lost 1, with 5 bases in between. This CDR3 region has 14 residues. CDR1 is SGHTA and CDR2 is FQGTGA in the germline V gene. CDR3 region: CASSLPQNTGELFF. The CDR3, as DNA: TGTGCCAGCAGCTTACCGCAGAACACCGGGGAGCTGTTTTTT.

This clone was recorded at least ten times. The sample holds other DNA sequences that translate to the same CDR3. The genes are TRBV7-2 and TRBJ2-3; D unresolved. The V gene lost 2 bases and the J gene lost 3 bases, with 6 bases spanning the gap. Per germline, CDR1 SGHTA and CDR2 FQGNSA. The CDR3 has 13 amino acids. CDR3 coding DNA: TGTGCCAGCAGCTTATACTCGACAGATACGCAGTATTTT. Amino acid sequence: CASSLYSTDTQYF.

V gene TRBV15 combines with J gene TRBJ1-1, with D uncertain. The CDR3 is made up of 13 amino acids. V was trimmed by 1 base and J by 4 bases, leaving 7 bases between them. The V gene's germline CDR1 is LNHNV and CDR2 YYDKDF (reference sequence). The CDR3 bases are TGTGCCACCAGCAGAGGGTCGGCCACTGAAGCTTTCTTT. Translated: CATSRGSATEAFF.

The chain uses TRBV11-3 and TRBJ2-2; 9 bases fit TRBD1. This CDR3 is 14 amino acids long. V dropped 5 bases and J dropped 5; count of bases not matched to a gene: 3. CDR1 and CDR2 from the germline V gene are SGHNT and YENEEA. CDR3 sequence: CASSGQGQTGELFF. CDR3 bases: TGTGCCAGCAGCGGACAGGGGCAGACCGGGGAGCTGTTTTTT. Full variable domain (rest looked up from reference TRBV11-3 and TRBJ2-2): EAGVVQSPRYKIIEKKQPVAFWCNPISGHNTLYWYLQNLGQGPELLIRYENEEAVDDSQLPKDRFSAERLKGVDSTLKIQPAELGDSAVYLCASSGQGQTGELFFGEGSRLTVL.

In its sample, this clone was seen once. This sequence joins TRBV5-4 and TRBJ2-5, with 8 nucleotides matching TRBD2. The CDR3 length is 14 residues. The V and J ends lost 2 bases and 2 bases, in that order; junction bases with no gene match: 2. Germline V lookup: CDR1 SGHNT, CDR2 YYREEE (reference sequence). CDR3 nucleotides: TGTGCCAGCAGCTTAGCGGGAGTTCAAGAGACCCAGTACTTC. Protein: CASSLAGVQETQYF.

There are a few counts of this clone. The chain recombines TRBV6-5 with TRBJ1-2, with D possibly TRBD1 on 6 matching bases. Germline loops: CDR1 MNHEY, CDR2 SVGAGI. The CDR3 is made up of 13 amino acids. The ends were cut back, 6 bases at V and 4 bases at J, with 12 bases in the middle. The CDR3 DNA follows: TGTGCCAGCAGCCCCGACAGGATCTATGGCTACACCTTC. Its translation: CASSPDRIYGYTF.

This clone was observed at least ten times. V is TRBV7-2 and J is TRBJ2-1; the match to TRBD2 covers 8 bases. This CDR3 contains 13 residues. J gave up 7 bases and V 5 bases, and 4 bases lay outside the gene matches. The germline gives CDR1 SGHTA, CDR2 FQGNSA. CDR3 coding DNA: TGTGCCAGCAGCCCCTCTAGCGGGAATGAGCAGTTCTTC. Amino acids: CASSPSSGNEQFF. Together with reference TRBV7-2 and TRBJ2-1, the CDR3 gives the full variable domain: GAGVSQSPSNKVTEKGKDVELRCDPISGHTALYWYRQSLGQGLEFLIYFQGNSAPDKSGLPSDRFSAERTGGSVSTLTIQRTQQEDSAVYLCASSPSSGNEQFFGPGTRLTVL.

The chain couples TRBV11-3 to TRBJ2-3; D may be TRBD2 (5 bases). The CDR3 is made up of 14 amino acids. V shed 5 bases and J shed 0 bases, with 9 bases lying between them. Germline V lookup: CDR1 SGHNT, CDR2 YENEEA. The CDR3 is CASSILVSTDTQYF. Written as DNA, the CDR3 is TGTGCCAGCAGCATACTAGTGAGCACAGATACGCAGTATTTT.

The chain is built from TRBV19 and TRBJ1-5; D unclear. Germline V gene data show CDR1 as LNHDA and CDR2 as SQIVND (reference sequence). Trimming stripped 5 bases from V and 5 bases from J, with 16 bases between. CDR3 length equals 15 residues. CDR3 nucleotides: TGTGCCAGTAGTCCAAGTAGGAGGGTTGATCAGCCCCAGCATTTT. Amino acid sequence: CASSPSRRVDQPQHF.

The chain combines TRBV5-1 with TRBJ2-7, with 7 bases fitting TRBD1. With 6 bases clipped from V and 1 base from J, the junction kept 4 bases outside the gene matches. Per the germline V gene, CDR1 is SGHRS and CDR2 is YFSETQ. CDR3 length: 13 amino acids. The chain's CDR3 is CASNPGQSYEQYV. In DNA form, the CDR3 reads TGCGCCAGCAATCCGGGACAGTCCTACGAGCAGTACGTC.

This clone occurred a few times. CDR3 in DNA: TGTGCCAGCAGCTTAATTGACTCCCCCGGGGAGCTGTTTTTT. Translating it yields CASSLIDSPGELFF. The V gene is TRBV5-4, the J gene TRBJ2-2; D remains unclear. This CDR3 is built from 14 residues. Germline CDR1 and CDR2: SGHNT and YYREEE (reference sequence). Trimming stripped 2 bases from V and 6 bases from J, with 11 bases between.

This clone was seen a handful of times. The chain links TRBV6-6 to TRBJ1-3, with D uncertain. Trimming took off 6 bases at V and 11 bases at J, with 11 bases between the two ends. CDR1 and CDR2 from the germline V gene are MNHNY and SVGAGI (reference sequence). The CDR3 is 11 residues long. The CDR3 loop reads CASRSDWPIYF. DNA of the CDR3: TGTGCCAGCAGATCCGATTGGCCCATATATTTT.

The rearrangement joins TRBV4-1 to TRBJ2-5; 10 bases are a match to TRBD2. V lost 1 base, J lost 5 bases, and 7 bases stayed unmatched. The CDR3 length is 16 residues. The germline gives CDR1 MGHRA, CDR2 YSYEKL. In DNA form, the CDR3 reads TGCGCCAGCAGCCAAGGGGCTAGCGGGGGCCCGGAGACCCAGTACTTC. Its translation: CASSQGASGGPETQYF.

On this clone itself: Other DNA variants within this sample encode the same CDR3. The chain has TRBV25-1 and TRBJ1-5; D is undetermined. The CDR3 loop spans 14 amino acids. Germline V gene lookup returns CDR1 MGHDK and CDR2 SYGVNS. The V and J ends lost 0 bases and 2 bases respectively, with 5 bases between them. The CDR3 DNA follows: TGTGCCAGCAGTGAATACGGGGGCAATCAGCCCCAGCATTTT. It encodes CASSEYGGNQPQHF.

This clone came up a few times. The chain is built from TRBV5-6 and TRBJ2-2, with unresolved D. The CDR3 length is 16 residues. The germline V and J ends were trimmed by 4 bases and 8 bases, with 21 bases remaining between them. Per the germline V gene, CDR1 is SGHDT and CDR2 is YYEEEE. CDR3 region: CASSRASGTVLGELFF. CDR3 coding DNA: TGTGCCAGCAGCCGAGCAAGTGGTACGGTTCTTGGGGAGCTGTTTTTT.

This clone was picked up a small number of times. The V gene is TRBV11-2, the J gene TRBJ2-1; the match to TRBD2 covers 13 bases. The V gene's germline CDR1 is SGHAT and CDR2 FQNNGV. CDR3 length: 17 amino acids. After removal of 0 bases from V and 9 bases from J, the junction contained 8 bases not matched to a gene. CDR3 residues: CASSLDATSGRAGEQFF. In DNA form, the CDR3 reads TGTGCCAGCAGCTTAGACGCAACTAGCGGGAGGGCCGGTGAGCAGTTCTTC.